Listed below are T cell receptor beta chains from one sample, sequenced in a study of control samples from healthy donors and cancer patients. The protocol was immunoSEQ multiplex PCR, while the TCRdb copy is restricted to in-frame clones and leaves out a portion. The sample lists 95,000 to 100,000 clones, around 82% occurring once. The sequenced sample consisted of blood. Every receptor here comes from a man in his 60s in good health. CDR3s include the opening cysteine and the closing phenylalanine or tryptophan.

J: TRBJ2-5
V: TRBV11-1
CDR3: CASSLRGAAGRKTQYF

J: TRBJ2-7
V: TRBV10-3
CDR3: CAIQRQGSNEQYF

J: TRBJ2-3
V: TRBV14
CDR3: CASSQGYRGAGTDTQYF

J: TRBJ1-1
V: TRBV20-1
CDR3: CSASTGDTEAFF

J: TRBJ1-2
V: TRBV18
CDR3: CASSPAELVNYGYTF

J: TRBJ1-1
V: TRBV3-1/TRBV3-2
CDR3: CASSLGGGSPEAFF

J: TRBJ2-6
V: TRBV15
CDR3: CATSRERDRAGVTGANVLTF

J: TRBJ1-6
V: TRBV3-1/TRBV3-2
CDR3: CASSRQESSYNSPLHF

J: TRBJ1-2
V: TRBV2
CDR3: CASSLLGNYGYTF

J: TRBJ2-1
V: TRBV3-1/TRBV3-2
CDR3: CASSPTSGHNEQFF

J: TRBJ1-3
V: TRBV4-1
CDR3: CASSQDRDNRNTIYF

J: TRBJ2-3
V: TRBV5-1
CDR3: CASSAPRTETSTDTQYF

J: TRBJ1-5
V: TRBV11-2
CDR3: CASSIQGNQPQHF

J: TRBJ1-4
V: TRBV29-1
CDR3: CSGALGGHEKLFF

J: TRBJ2-5
V: TRBV7-6
CDR3: CASSFSRVSRTGQETQYF

J: TRBJ2-3
V: TRBV11-3
CDR3: CASSPNGGLAYPDTQYF

J: TRBJ2-3
V: TRBV7-9
CDR3: CASSRTTSGGTDTQYF

J: TRBJ2-5
V: TRBV5-4
CDR3: CASSLAGREETQYF

J: TRBJ2-7
V: TRBV6-5
CDR3: CASSYSYRGSDEQYF

J: TRBJ1-5
V: TRBV19
CDR3: CASSKTHGANQPQHF

J: TRBJ2-1
V: TRBV28
CDR3: CASMGRFSYNEQFF

J: TRBJ2-7
V: TRBV19
CDR3: CASSRDRNEQYF

J: TRBJ1-4
V: TRBV19
CDR3: CASGDSRNEKLFF

J: TRBJ2-3
V: TRBV27
CDR3: CASSPGRINSDTQYF

J: TRBJ2-4
V: TRBV29-1
CDR3: CSVALRLSKNIQYF

J: TRBJ2-7
V: TRBV28
CDR3: CASSSRGGRVDEQYF

J: TRBJ2-1
V: TRBV9
CDR3: CASSVATLASGYNEQFF

J: TRBJ1-6
V: TRBV7-3
CDR3: CASSSGGNPPLHF

J: TRBJ1-4
V: TRBV25-1
CDR3: CASSETGRAEKLFF

J: TRBJ2-1
V: TRBV7-9
CDR3: CASSPNVRGVNNEQFF

J: TRBJ2-7
V: TRBV2
CDR3: CASKVLSYEQYF

J: TRBJ1-3
V: TRBV21-1
CDR3: CASSKDYPGTGGFSGNTIYF

J: TRBJ1-5
V: TRBV6-1
CDR3: CASSERGEVGNQPQHF

J: TRBJ2-7
V: TRBV5-6
CDR3: CASSLFPGTGEDEQYF

J: TRBJ2-1
V: TRBV20-1
CDR3: CSASETAPYNEQFF

J: TRBJ2-6
V: TRBV11-2
CDR3: CASSPPFGAGANVLTF

J: TRBJ1-5
V: TRBV19
CDR3: CASSSQGADNQPQHF

J: TRBJ2-1
V: TRBV19
CDR3: CASSAGTSGRGVSYNEQFF

J: TRBJ2-2
V: TRBV3-1/TRBV3-2
CDR3: CASSRPEDFRAGELFF

J: TRBJ2-7
V: TRBV6-1
CDR3: CASSEGPSGVYEQYF

J: TRBJ2-7
V: TRBV25-1
CDR3: CASSAEAPGPSSYEQYF

J: TRBJ2-1
V: TRBV5-1
CDR3: CASSLDTSGGSYNEQFF